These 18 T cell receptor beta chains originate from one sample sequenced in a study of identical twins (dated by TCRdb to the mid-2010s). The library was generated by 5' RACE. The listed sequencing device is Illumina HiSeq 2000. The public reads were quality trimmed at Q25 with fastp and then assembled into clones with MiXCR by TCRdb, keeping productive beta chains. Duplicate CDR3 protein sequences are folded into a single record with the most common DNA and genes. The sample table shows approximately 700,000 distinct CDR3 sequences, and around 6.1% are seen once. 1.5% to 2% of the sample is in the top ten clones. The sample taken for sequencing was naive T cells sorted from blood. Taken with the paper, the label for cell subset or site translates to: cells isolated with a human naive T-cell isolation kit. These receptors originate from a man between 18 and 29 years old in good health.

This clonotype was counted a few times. This CDR3 reads CASSWTGTSGRGEQFF. DNA for the CDR3: TGCGCCAGCAGCTGGACCGGGACTAGCGGGAGGGGGGAGCAGTTCTTC. This chain joins TRBV5-1 and TRBJ2-1, with 16 bases that match TRBD2. The CDR3 covers 16 residues. V lost 3 bases, J lost 10 bases, and 7 bases stayed unmatched. The V gene's germline CDR1 is SGHRS and CDR2 YFSETQ.

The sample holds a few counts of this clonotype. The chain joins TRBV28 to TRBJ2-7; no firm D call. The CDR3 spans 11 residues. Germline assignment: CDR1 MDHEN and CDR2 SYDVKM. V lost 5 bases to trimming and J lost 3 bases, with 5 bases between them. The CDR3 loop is CASSDNYEQYF. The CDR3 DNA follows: TGTGCCAGCAGTGACAACTACGAGCAGTACTTC.

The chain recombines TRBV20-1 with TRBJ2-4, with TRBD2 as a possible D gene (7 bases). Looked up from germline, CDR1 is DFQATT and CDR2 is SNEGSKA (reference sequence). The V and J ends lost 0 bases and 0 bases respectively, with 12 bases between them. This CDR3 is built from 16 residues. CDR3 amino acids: CSAREGGGLAKNIQYF. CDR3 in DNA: TGCAGTGCTAGAGAGGGAGGGGGGCTAGCCAAAAACATTCAGTACTTC.

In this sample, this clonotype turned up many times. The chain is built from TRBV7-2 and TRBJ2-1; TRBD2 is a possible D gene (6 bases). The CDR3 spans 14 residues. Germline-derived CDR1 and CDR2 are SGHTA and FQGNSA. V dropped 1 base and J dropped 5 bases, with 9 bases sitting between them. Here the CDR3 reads CASSLDPGDNEQFF. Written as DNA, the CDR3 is TGTGCCAGCAGCTTAGATCCGGGAGACAATGAGCAGTTCTTC.

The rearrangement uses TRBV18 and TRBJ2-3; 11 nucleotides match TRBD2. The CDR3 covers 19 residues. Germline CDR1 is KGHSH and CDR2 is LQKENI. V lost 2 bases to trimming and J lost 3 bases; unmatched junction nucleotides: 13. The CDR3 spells CASSPMGRIAGGRTDTQYF. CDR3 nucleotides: TGTGCCAGCTCACCAATGGGCCGGATAGCGGGAGGGCGAACAGATACGCAGTATTTT.

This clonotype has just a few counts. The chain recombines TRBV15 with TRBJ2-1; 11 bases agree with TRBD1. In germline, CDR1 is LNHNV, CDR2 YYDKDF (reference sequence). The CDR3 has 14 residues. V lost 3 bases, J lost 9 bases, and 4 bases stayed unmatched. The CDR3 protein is CATSSGQGAVEQFF. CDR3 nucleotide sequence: TGTGCCACCAGCAGCGGACAGGGGGCTGTTGAGCAGTTCTTC. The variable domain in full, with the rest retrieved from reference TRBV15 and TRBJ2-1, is DAMVIQNPRYQVTQFGKPVTLSCSQTLNHNVMYWYQQKSSQAPKLLFHYYDKDFNNEADTPDNFQSRRPNTSFCFLDIRSPGLGDTAMYLCATSSGQGAVEQFFGPGTRLTVL.

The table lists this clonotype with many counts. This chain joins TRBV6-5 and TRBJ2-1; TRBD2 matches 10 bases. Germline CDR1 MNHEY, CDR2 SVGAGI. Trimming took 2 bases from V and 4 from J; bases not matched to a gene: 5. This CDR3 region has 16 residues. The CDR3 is CASSYGGTSVYNEQFF. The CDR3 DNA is TGTGCCAGCAGTTACGGCGGGACTAGCGTTTACAATGAGCAGTTCTTC.

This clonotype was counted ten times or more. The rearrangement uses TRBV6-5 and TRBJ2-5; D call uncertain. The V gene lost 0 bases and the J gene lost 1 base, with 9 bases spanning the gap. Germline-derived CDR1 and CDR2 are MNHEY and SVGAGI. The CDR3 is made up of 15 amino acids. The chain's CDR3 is CASSYSRLLQETQYF. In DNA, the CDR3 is TGTGCCAGCAGTTACTCGAGGTTGCTCCAAGAGACCCAGTACTTC.

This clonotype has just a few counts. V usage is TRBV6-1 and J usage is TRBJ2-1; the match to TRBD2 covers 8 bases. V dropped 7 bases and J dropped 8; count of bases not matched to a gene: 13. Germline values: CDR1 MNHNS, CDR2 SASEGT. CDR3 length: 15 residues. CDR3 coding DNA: TGTGCCAGCACTAGGGGGACTAGGGCTACGGATGAGCAGTTCTTC. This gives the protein CASTRGTRATDEQFF.

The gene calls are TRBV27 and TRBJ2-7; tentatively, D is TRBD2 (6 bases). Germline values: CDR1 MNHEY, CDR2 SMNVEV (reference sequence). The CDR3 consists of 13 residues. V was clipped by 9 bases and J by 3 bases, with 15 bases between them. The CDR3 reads CASAQLAVYEQYF. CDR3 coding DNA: TGTGCCAGTGCTCAGTTAGCGGTCTACGAGCAGTACTTC.

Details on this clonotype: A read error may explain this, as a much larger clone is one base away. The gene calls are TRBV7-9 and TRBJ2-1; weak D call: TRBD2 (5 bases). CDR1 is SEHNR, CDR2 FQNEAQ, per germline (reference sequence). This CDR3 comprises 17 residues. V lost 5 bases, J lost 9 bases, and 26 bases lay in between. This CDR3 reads CASSAFSRGTRRGEQFF. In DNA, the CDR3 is TGTGCCAGCAGCGCGTTCAGCCGGGGTACACGACGGGGTGAGCAGTTCTTC.

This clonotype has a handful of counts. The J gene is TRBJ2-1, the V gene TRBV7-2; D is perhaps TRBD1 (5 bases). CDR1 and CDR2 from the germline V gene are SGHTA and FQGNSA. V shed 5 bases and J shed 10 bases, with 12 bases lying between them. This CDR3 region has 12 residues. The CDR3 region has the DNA TGTGCCAGCAGCATCGGAGCAGGGGAGCAGTTCTTC. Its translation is CASSIGAGEQFF.

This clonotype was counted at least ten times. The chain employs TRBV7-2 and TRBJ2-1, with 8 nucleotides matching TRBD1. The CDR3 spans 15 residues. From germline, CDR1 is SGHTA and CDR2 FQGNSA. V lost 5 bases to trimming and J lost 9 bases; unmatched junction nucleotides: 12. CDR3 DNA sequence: TGTGCCAGCAGCAGAGACAGGGGAGGTCAGGCTGAGCAGTTCTTC. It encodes CASSRDRGGQAEQFF.

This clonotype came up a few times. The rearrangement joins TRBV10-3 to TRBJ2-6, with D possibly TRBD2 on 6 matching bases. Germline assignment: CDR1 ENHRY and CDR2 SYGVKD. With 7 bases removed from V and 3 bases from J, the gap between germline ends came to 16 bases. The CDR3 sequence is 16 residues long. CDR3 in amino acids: CAITHGGQGGANVLTF. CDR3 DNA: TGTGCCATCACACACGGAGGGCAGGGTGGGGCCAACGTCCTGACTTTC.

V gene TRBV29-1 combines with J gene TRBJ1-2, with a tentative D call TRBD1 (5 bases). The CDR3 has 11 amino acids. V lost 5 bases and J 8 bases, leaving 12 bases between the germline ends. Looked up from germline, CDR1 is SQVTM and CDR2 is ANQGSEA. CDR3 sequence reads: CSVRGYGGYTF. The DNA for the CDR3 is TGCAGCGTTCGGGGCTACGGGGGCTACACCTTC.

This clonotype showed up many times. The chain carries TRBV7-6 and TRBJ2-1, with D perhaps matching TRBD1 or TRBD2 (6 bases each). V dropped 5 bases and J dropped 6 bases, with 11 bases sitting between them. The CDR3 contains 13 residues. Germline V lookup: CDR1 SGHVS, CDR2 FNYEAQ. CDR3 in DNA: TGTGCCAGCAGCGCAGAGGGGGGCAATGAGCAGTTCTTC. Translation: CASSAEGGNEQFF.

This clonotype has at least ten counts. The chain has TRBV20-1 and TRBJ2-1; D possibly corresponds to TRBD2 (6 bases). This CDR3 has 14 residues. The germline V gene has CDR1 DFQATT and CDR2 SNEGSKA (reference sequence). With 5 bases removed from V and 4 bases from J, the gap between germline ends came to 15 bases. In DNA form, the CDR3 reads TGCAGTGCTCCCAAGTCTAGCGCATACAATGAGCAGTTCTTC. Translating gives CSAPKSSAYNEQFF.

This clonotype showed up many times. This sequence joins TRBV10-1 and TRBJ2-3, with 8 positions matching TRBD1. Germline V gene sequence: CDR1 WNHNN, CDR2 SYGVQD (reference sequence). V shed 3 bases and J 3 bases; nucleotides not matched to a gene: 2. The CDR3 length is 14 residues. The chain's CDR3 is CASSDRGPTDTQYF. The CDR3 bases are TGCGCCAGCAGTGACAGGGGGCCAACAGATACGCAGTATTTT.